This T cell receptor beta chain was retrieved from a study of blood T cell repertoires in COVID-19. The CDR3 is made up of 16 amino acids. The V and J ends lost 2 bases and 5 bases, in that order; junction bases with no gene match: 6. Germline values: CDR1 MGHRA, CDR2 YSYEKL. Only a few counts were recorded for this clone. Profiled with immunoSEQ multiplex PCR; TCRdb holds only in-frame clones, not every one. The sample yields some 120,000 clones, roughly 80% seen once. This rearrangement joins TRBV4-1 to TRBJ1-1, with TRBD1 identical over 12 bases. The TCR originated in a man in his fifties or sixties with acute or convalescent COVID-19. Sequencing used peripheral blood. CDR3 bases: TGCGCCAGCAGCCAAATGCCGGGACAGGGGGCGACTGAAGCTTTCTTT. Its protein product is CASSQMPGQGATEAFF.